This T cell receptor beta chain was sequenced in a study of OX40 agonist ivuxolimab in advanced cancers. Overall study context: Every 2 weeks, ivuxolimab was infused into the patients intravenously at between 0.01 and 10 mg/kg.

Details on this clone: Its specificity is not known.

Assay used: immunoSEQ multiplex PCR; TCRdb lists only in-frame clones, some missing. Altogether about 80,000 clones are present, 85% to 95% being singletons, with the ten largest covering around 0.7%. The study's findings and limits: CD8+ T cells (on average) carried more expanded clones than CD4+ T cells.

Looked up from germline, CDR1 is SGHNT and CDR2 is YYREEE (reference sequence). With V trimmed by 5 bases and J by 0 bases, 10 bases remained unmatched. This CDR3 is built from 19 residues. This rearrangement joins TRBV5-4 to TRBJ2-1, with 14 bases lining up with TRBD2. The clonotype originates from an adult with an advanced solid tumor such as melanoma, head and neck, liver or kidney cancer. Sequences were derived from CD4+ or CD8+ T cells sorted from blood, sampled in a trial of the OX40 agonist ivuxolimab. CDR3 DNA: TGTGCCAGCAGACCCGGGACTAGCGGGAGTCCCAGCTCCTACAATGAGCAGTTCTTC. Translation: CASRPGTSGSPSSYNEQFF.